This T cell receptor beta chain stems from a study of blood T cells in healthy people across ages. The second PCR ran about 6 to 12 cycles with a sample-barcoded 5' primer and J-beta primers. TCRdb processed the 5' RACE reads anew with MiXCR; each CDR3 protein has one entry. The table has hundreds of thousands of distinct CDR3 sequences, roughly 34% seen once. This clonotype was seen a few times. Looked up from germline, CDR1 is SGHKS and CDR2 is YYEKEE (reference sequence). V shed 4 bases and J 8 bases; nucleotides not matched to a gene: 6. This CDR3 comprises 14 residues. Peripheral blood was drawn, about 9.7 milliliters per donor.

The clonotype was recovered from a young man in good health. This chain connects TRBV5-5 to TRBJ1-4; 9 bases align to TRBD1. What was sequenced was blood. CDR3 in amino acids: CASSGTGLGEKLFF. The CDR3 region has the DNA TGTGCCAGCAGCGGGACAGGGCTTGGAGAAAAACTGTTTTTT.